The present T cell receptor beta chain was sequenced within a study of tumor-infiltrating lymphocytes in glioblastoma multiforme (TCRdb year 2017). Broadly, across the study: To test whether intratumoral genomic heterogeneity fosters TIL diversity, the study jointly examined somatic mutations, TIL diversity and immune response activity.

Using a modified ARM-PCR protocol with multiple V-beta primers and a C-beta primer, the team built TCRB libraries from RNA through three nested multiplex PCR rounds. Starting from 0.45 to 0.5 ug of total RNA, TCRB-specific cDNA was synthesized using ProtoScript II Reverse Transcriptase and a C-beta primer. The description of the TCRB libraries did not mention any unique molecular identifiers. In the third PCR, barcodes and adapters were added over approximately 25 cycles with Deep VentR (exo-) polymerase, after which 250-500 bp bands were gel purified. TCRB libraries were sequenced with 250 bp paired-end reads on an Illumina HiSeq 2500. On the authors' methods: Trimmomatic was used to clean reads, FLASH to merge reads, MiGEC to assign V, D and J segments, and VDJtools to perform the analysis. Repertoire diversity was quantified with the Shannon-Wiener diversity index calculated using VDJtools. TCRdb reran the public reads through fastp at Q25 and MiXCR, keeping productive beta chains. Rows with one shared CDR3 protein collapse into an entry with the most common genes and DNA. The V and J calls come from TCRdb's annotation, not from the publication. The sample has approximately 10,000 distinct CDR3 sequences on record, around 64% of them singletons. Less than 65% of the sample belongs to the ten largest clones.

CDR1 and CDR2 (MNHEY, SVGAGI) derive from the germline V gene. The CDR3 measures 18 amino acids from cysteine to phenylalanine. The retained sequence is limited to the CDR3, 54 bases, with the frame set at the first base. V and J are truncated by 0 bases and 2 bases respectively, leaving an intervening sequence of 16 bases. Paper-wide results and their limitations: The authors noted that sorting T cells into functional subsets, which was not done in the study, would be a future improvement. Generalizability is limited because the TCR and somatic mutation analysis included only one glioblastoma patient. RNA-based TCR sequencing may distort clone frequencies because T cells carry unequal numbers of TCR transcripts.

This clonotype is deemed medium-sized (0.01 to 0.1%). Its antigen is unknown. No qualities accompany the bases; no much larger clone lies one base away. For each of the approximately nine tumor samples, the AllPrep DNA/RNA mini kit was used to purify genomic DNA and total RNA simultaneously. All RNA had OD 260/280 ratios above 1.9 and RNA integrity numbers above 6.5. The chain is assembled from TRBV6-5 and TRBJ2-2, and possibly TRBD2, on 5 matching bases. This clonotype was sampled from a male donor with glioblastoma. Sample: brain tumor tissue. The DNA sequence follows: TGTGCCAGCAGTTACTCGAACCCGAGACTACCTAACACCGGGGAGCTGTTTTTT. Its translation reads: CASSYSNPRLPNTGELFF.